The 25 T cell receptor beta chains listed next were all sequenced from one sample in a study of CD8 T cells in ankylosing spondylitis. Regarding the study as a whole: Ankylosing spondylitis blood seemed to carry a telltale TCR beta motif made of several highly homologous variants.

Their specific antigens are unknown. TCRdb re-derived calls from the 5' RACE reads in MiXCR, one entry per CDR3 protein. The table lists some 800,000 distinct CDR3 sequences, around 11% of them singletons, with approximately 0.51% in the top ten. The sample was blood, either unsorted or a sorted T cell fraction (not recorded which). These receptors were collected from a male donor with ankylosing spondylitis.

This clonotype was seen repeatedly, ten times or more. The CDR3 loop is CSARMGEKAFF. CDR3 coding DNA: TGCAGTGCTAGAATGGGGGAGAAAGCTTTCTTT. V is TRBV20-1 and J is TRBJ1-1; perhaps TRBD1 as D (5 bases). Germline-derived CDR1 and CDR2 are DFQATT and SNEGSKA (reference sequence). This CDR3 contains 11 residues. With 2 bases removed from V and 9 bases from J, the gap between germline ends came to 10 bases.

The V gene is TRBV20-1, the J gene TRBJ2-5; TRBD2 agrees at 8 bases. CDR3 length: 13 residues. Trimming at V came to 6 bases and at J to 4 bases, leaving 7 bases not matched to a gene. CDR1 is DFQATT, CDR2 SNEGSKA, per germline (reference sequence). CDR3 bases: TGCAGTGCAACAATAGCGGGGTTAGAGACCCAGTACTTC. Translating gives CSATIAGLETQYF.

The rearrangement links TRBV7-9 to TRBJ2-5; D not resolved. Germline V gene lookup returns CDR1 SEHNR and CDR2 FQNEAQ (reference sequence). Between the trimmed V and J ends, which lost 5 bases and 7 bases, there was a span of 17 bases. This CDR3 comprises 14 residues. In DNA, the CDR3 is TGTGCCAGCAGCACCGGCGTGGGTGTAGGGACCCAGTACTTC. Its translation: CASSTGVGVGTQYF.

This clonotype was seen ten or more times. The chain joins TRBV7-4 to TRBJ2-1; D is unclear. The length of the CDR3 is 15 residues. Germline CDR1 is SGHVT and CDR2 is SQSDAQ. V was clipped by 4 bases and J by 8 bases, with 18 bases between them. The CDR3 region is CASSCRRLEWDEQFF. CDR3 nucleotides: TGTGCCAGCAGCTGTCGGAGACTTGAATGGGATGAGCAGTTCTTC.

This sequence joins TRBV11-3 and TRBJ2-1; 9 nucleotides align to TRBD2. Trimming took 1 base from V and 9 from J; bases not matched to a gene: 7. The CDR3 covers 15 residues. Germline CDR1 SGHNT, CDR2 YENEEA. Here the CDR3 reads CASSLGGLAGPEQFF. For the CDR3, the DNA is TGTGCCAGCAGCTTAGGGGGTCTAGCGGGACCTGAGCAGTTCTTC.

The chain has TRBV5-1 and TRBJ1-4; D not resolved. Per the germline V gene, CDR1 is SGHRS and CDR2 is YFSETQ. This CDR3 region has 15 residues. The germline V and J ends were trimmed by 6 bases and 7 bases, with 19 bases remaining between them. CDR3 DNA: TGCGCCAGCACCTTTGGTGGTTACTCGGGTGAAAAACTGTTTTTT. Its protein is CASTFGGYSGEKLFF.

This clonotype was detected a few times. This chain connects TRBV29-1 to TRBJ2-5, with 11 bases aligning to TRBD2. Trimming removed 7 bases from V and 5 bases from J; junction bases left unmatched: 12. CDR3 length: 15 amino acids. Germline assignment: CDR1 SQVTM and CDR2 ANQGSEA. In nucleotides, the CDR3 is TGCAGCGCCGGAAGTAGCGGGAGGGTGCTGGAGACCCAGTACTTC. Translating gives CSAGSSGRVLETQYF.

This clonotype turned up a few times. V and J are TRBV2 and TRBJ1-2, with TRBD1 as a possible D gene (6 bases). With 6 bases removed from V and 0 bases from J, the gap between germline ends came to 14 bases. CDR3 length equals 15 residues. CDR1 and CDR2 (germline): SNHLY, FYNNEI. In DNA form, the CDR3 reads TGTGCCAGCAGGATAGGGGGTGCTGCTAACTATGGCTACACCTTC. Protein sequence: CASRIGGAANYGYTF.

This clonotype was detected ten times or more. The junction shows a germline mismatch at one end, possibly a read error. V gene TRBV5-1 combines with J gene TRBJ1-6, with TRBD1 matching over 7 bases. The V gene's germline CDR1 is SGHRS and CDR2 YFSETQ. The CDR3 length is 14 residues. Here the CDR3 reads CASSAGQYNSPLHF. CDR3 in DNA: TGTGCCAGCAGTGCGGGACAGTATAATTCACCCCTCCACTTT.

This rearrangement joins TRBV28 to TRBJ1-1; D remains unclear. The germline gives CDR1 MDHEN, CDR2 SYDVKM. The CDR3 spans 12 residues. Trimming took off 5 bases at V and 7 bases at J, with 11 bases between the two ends. In DNA, the CDR3 is TGTGCCAGCAGTCCTCGGTGGAGTGAAGCTTTCTTT. Translated, it gives CASSPRWSEAFF.

V gene TRBV10-3 combines with J gene TRBJ1-6; 7 bases fit TRBD1. This CDR3 contains 13 residues. Germline V gene lookup returns CDR1 ENHRY and CDR2 SYGVKD. J lost 9 bases, V lost 5 bases, and 4 bases had no gene match. This chain's CDR3 is CAISTGVGSPLHF. Written as DNA, the CDR3 is TGTGCCATCAGTACAGGGGTAGGTTCACCCCTCCACTTT.

This clonotype was seen a handful of times. The chain joins TRBV18 to TRBJ1-4, with D possibly TRBD1 on 5 matching bases. CDR3 length equals 15 residues. Germline V gene data show CDR1 as KGHSH and CDR2 as LQKENI. The V end lost 3 bases, the J end lost 5 bases, and 13 bases lay between the germline ends. The DNA for the CDR3 is TGTGCCAGCTCACCTACCAGGGCCACAAATGAAAAACTGTTTTTT. Protein product: CASSPTRATNEKLFF.

This clonotype was counted only a few times. The chain recombines TRBV29-1 with TRBJ2-2; no clear D. This CDR3 contains 11 residues. V lost 7 bases and J lost 6, with 9 bases in between. Germline V gene sequence: CDR1 SQVTM, CDR2 ANQGSEA. CDR3: CSATSSGELFF. The CDR3 DNA sequence: TGCAGCGCTACCTCTTCCGGGGAGCTGTTTTTT.

This clonotype was seen many times. V is TRBV20-1 and J is TRBJ2-7, with D tentatively TRBD1 or TRBD2 (6 bases each). Trimming left V 2 bases short and J 7 bases short, with 15 bases between. The CDR3 length is 13 residues. Germline assignment: CDR1 DFQATT and CDR2 SNEGSKA (reference sequence). CDR3: CSARKVGAGEQYF. CDR3 bases: TGCAGTGCTAGAAAAGTGGGGGCGGGGGAGCAGTACTTC.

The rearrangement uses TRBV10-3 and TRBJ2-3; 7 nucleotides align to TRBD1. The CDR3 runs to 13 residues. V lost 11 bases to trimming and J lost 0 bases; unmatched junction nucleotides: 5. Germline V gene lookup returns CDR1 ENHRY and CDR2 SYGVKD. The CDR3 is CAHGRGSTDTQYF. The CDR3 DNA is TGTGCCCACGGCAGGGGGAGCACAGATACGCAGTATTTT.

This rearrangement joins TRBV5-5 to TRBJ2-7, with TRBD1 matching 8 bases. V shed 0 bases and J 0 bases; nucleotides not matched to a gene: 2. The CDR3 consists of 15 residues. Germline loops: CDR1 SGHKS, CDR2 YYEKEE (reference sequence). The DNA for the CDR3 is TGTGCCAGCAGCTTGGTGGGACAGGACTCCTACGAGCAGTACTTC. The encoded protein is CASSLVGQDSYEQYF.

V gene TRBV4-2 combines with J gene TRBJ2-3; 8 nucleotides agree with TRBD2. The CDR3 is made up of 16 amino acids. Losses at the gene ends were 1 base for V and 4 bases for J; bases not matched to a gene: 7. Germline-derived CDR1 and CDR2 are LGHNA and YNFKEQ. CDR3 loop: CASSQAAREAADTQYF. The DNA for the CDR3 is TGTGCCAGCAGCCAAGCCGCGCGGGAGGCGGCAGATACGCAGTATTTT.

This chain connects TRBV5-1 to TRBJ2-2; D gene unclear. Trimming took 0 bases from V and 4 from J, leaving 7 bases between them. There are 14 residues in the CDR3. The germline gives CDR1 SGHRS, CDR2 YFSETQ. CDR3 nucleotide sequence: TGCGCCAGCAGCTTGGCCGTGGTCACCGGGGAGCTGTTTTTT. It encodes CASSLAVVTGELFF.

As for this clonotype: The junction differs from germline at one of its ends, possibly a read error. The V call is TRBV11-2, the J call TRBJ2-1; tentatively, D is TRBD1 (6 bases). CDR1 and CDR2 from the germline V gene are SGHAT and FQNNGV. CDR3 size: 15 residues. The CDR3 DNA is TGTGCCAGCAGCCCCCAGGCAGGTTGGGACACCCAACTGGTCTTC. Translated: CASSPQAGWDTQLVF.

The rearrangement uses TRBV5-1 and TRBJ1-2, with TRBD1 as a possible D gene (5 bases). Germline V gives CDR1 SGHRS, CDR2 YFSETQ. There are 13 residues in the CDR3. Trimming took 4 bases from V and 8 from J, leaving 15 bases between them. CDR3 region: CASSGMDIRGYTF. CDR3 sequence (DNA): TGCGCCAGCAGCGGGATGGACATCCGCGGCTACACCTTC.

This clonotype was seen more than once but under ten times. This chain connects TRBV12-3 or TRBV12-4 to TRBJ2-1, with 14 bases that match TRBD2. The CDR3 runs to 18 residues. V lost 5 bases and J lost 8; bases outside the gene matches: 14. Written as DNA, the CDR3 is TGTGCCAGCAGTCCTAAATCACCGGGACTAGCGGGAGAGGATGAGCAGTTCTTC. Translation: CASSPKSPGLAGEDEQFF.

With regard to this clonotype: A much larger clonotype is one base distant, so this may be a read error. The chain couples TRBV4-3 to TRBJ2-7; the D is unclear. Germline V gene lookup returns CDR1 LGHNA and CDR2 YSLEER. CDR3 length equals 14 residues. Trimming stripped 4 bases from V and 2 bases from J, with 12 bases between. The CDR3 sequence: CASSLEIGPYEQYF. The CDR3 DNA sequence: TGCGCCAGCAGCCTGGAAATAGGGCCCTACGAGCAGTACTTC.

Comment on this clonotype: One end of the junction fails to match germline, which may point to a read error. This sequence joins TRBV7-6 and TRBJ1-1, with unresolved D. The CDR3 runs to 13 residues. Per the germline V gene, CDR1 is SGHVS and CDR2 is FNYEAQ. CDR3 amino acids: CACSLGPITEAFF. The CDR3 nucleotides are TGTGCCTGCAGCTTAGGCCCTATCACTGAAGCTTTCTTT. The whole variable domain, filled in from reference TRBV7-6 and TRBJ1-1, reads GAGVSQSPRYKVTKRGQDVALRCDPISGHVSLYWYRQALGQGPEFLTYFNYEAQQDKSGLPNDRFSAERPEGSISTLTIQRTEQRDSAMYRCACSLGPITEAFFGQGTRLTVV.

The chain has TRBV5-1 and TRBJ1-2; D ambiguous. This CDR3 is built from 15 residues. V dropped 0 bases and J dropped 0 bases, with 9 bases sitting between them. Per the germline V gene, CDR1 is SGHRS and CDR2 is YFSETQ. DNA for the CDR3: TGCGCCAGCAGCTTGGATTCCAGAACTAACTATGGCTACACCTTC. It yields the protein CASSLDSRTNYGYTF.

This clonotype was detected only a few times. The V gene is TRBV12-3 or TRBV12-4, the J gene TRBJ2-7; TRBD1 might be the D (6 bases). V shed 5 bases and J shed 2 bases, with 13 bases lying between them. The CDR3 has 14 residues. Here the CDR3 reads CASSPRDKAYEQYF. As DNA, the CDR3 is TGTGCCAGCAGTCCTCGGGACAAAGCCTACGAGCAGTACTTC.